Each of the 20 T cell receptor beta chains below was sequenced from the same sample in a study of molecular identifiers for immune sequencing clone quantification. TCRdb used MiXCR to reprocess the PCR reads, holding one entry per CDR3 protein. Here the sample spans about half a million distinct CDR3 sequences, less than 30% being singletons. The sequenced material came from naive CD8+ T cells from blood, with Jurkat cell RNA spiked in. Subset here: FACS-sorted CD8+CD4-CCR7+CD45RA+ naive T cells. The receptors were sampled from a human donor in good health. Some libraries in this study had Jurkat cell RNA spiked in.

In regard to this clonotype: At one of its ends the junction is not consistent with the germline gene, which may arise from a read error. The V call is TRBV12-3 or TRBV12-4, the J call TRBJ2-6; 11 bases match TRBD1. This CDR3 has 19 residues. Here the CDR3 DNA reads TGTGCCAGCAGTTCAGTTAGGACAGGGGGCCGCTCTGGGGCCAACGTCCTGCCTTTC. It specifies CASSSVRTGGRSGANVLPF.

This clonotype has a count of ten or more. The CDR3, as DNA: TGTGCCAGCAGTCCCGGTCCGGGGCCTACACATCAGCCCCAGCATTTT. Translation gives CASSPGPGPTHQPQHF. The V and J genes are TRBV27 and TRBJ1-5, with TRBD1 as a possible D gene (5 bases). V was clipped by 5 bases and J by 5 bases, with 19 bases between them. The CDR3 extends over 16 amino acids. CDR1 and CDR2 from the germline V gene are MNHEY and SMNVEV (reference sequence).

With respect to this clonotype: This sequence may be a read error, since a much larger clone differs from it by one base. The conserved phenylalanine or tryptophan is not found at the CDR3 terminus, so this likely reflects a read error. This CDR3 is CASSETLWQLGANVLTL. The CDR3, as DNA: TGTGCCAGCAGTGAAACCTTGTGGCAGCTTGGGGCCAACGTCCTGACTCTC. The J gene is TRBJ2-6, the V gene TRBV6-1; no clear D. V lost 2 bases to trimming and J lost 3 bases, with 14 bases between them. CDR1 MNHNS and CDR2 SASEGT come from the germline V gene. The CDR3 has 17 amino acids.

This clonotype was recorded many times. J is TRBJ2-3 and V is TRBV7-6; 9 nucleotides match TRBD2. Germline-derived CDR1 and CDR2 are SGHVS and FNYEAQ. The length of the CDR3 is 16 residues. Unmatched junction bases numbered 9, after V lost 4 bases and J lost 4 bases. In nucleotides, the CDR3 is TGTGCCAGCAGCTCCCCTCCTAGCGGGGTCGCAGATACGCAGTATTTT. This translates into CASSSPPSGVADTQYF. The whole variable domain, remainder taken from reference TRBV7-6 and TRBJ2-3, is GAGVSQSPRYKVTKRGQDVALRCDPISGHVSLYWYRQALGQGPEFLTYFNYEAQQDKSGLPNDRFSAERPEGSISTLTIQRTEQRDSAMYRCASSSPPSGVADTQYFGPGTRLTVL.

This clonotype has at least ten counts. The chain recombines TRBV4-1 with TRBJ1-2; no reliable D call. This CDR3 has 13 residues. From germline, CDR1 is MGHRA and CDR2 YSYEKL. Trimming shortened V by 0 bases and J by 4 bases, and 6 bases separated the two germline ends. The CDR3 nucleotides read TGCGCCAGCAGCCAAGATACCATCTATGGCTACACCTTC. Residues: CASSQDTIYGYTF.

The chain has TRBV28 and TRBJ1-1; maybe TRBD1 (6 bases). The germline V gene has CDR1 MDHEN and CDR2 SYDVKM. With 3 bases removed from V and 4 bases from J, the gap between germline ends came to 15 bases. The CDR3 covers 15 residues. This CDR3 is CASSFSEGVVTEAFF. CDR3 in DNA: TGTGCCAGCAGTTTCTCGGAGGGGGTAGTCACTGAAGCTTTCTTT.

The V and J genes are TRBV7-9 and TRBJ2-7; D not certain. V shed 6 bases and J shed 3 bases, with 12 bases lying between them. Germline CDR1 and CDR2: SEHNR and FQNEAQ (reference sequence). The CDR3 totals 13 residues. The CDR3 region has the DNA TGTGCCAGCAGACCAGGACCGGACTACGAGCAGTACTTC. Its protein product is CASRPGPDYEQYF.

This sequence joins TRBV7-9 and TRBJ2-1; 13 positions agree with TRBD2. This CDR3 is built from 15 residues. V gave up 5 bases and J gave up 9 bases; unmatched junction bases: 7. Germline-derived CDR1 and CDR2 are SEHNR and FQNEAQ (reference sequence). CDR3 sequence reads: CASSPPGTSGTEQFF. CDR3 in DNA: TGTGCCAGCAGCCCTCCCGGGACTAGCGGGACTGAGCAGTTCTTC.

The chain links TRBV20-1 to TRBJ1-1; unclear D gene. This CDR3 comprises 14 residues. Trimming cost V 5 bases and J 4 bases, with 17 bases left between them. Looked up from germline, CDR1 is DFQATT and CDR2 is SNEGSKA (reference sequence). In nucleotides, the CDR3 is TGCAGTGCTCCAGATAAATTACAGAGCACTGAAGCTTTCTTT. It yields the protein CSAPDKLQSTEAFF.

The V gene is TRBV20-1, the J gene TRBJ2-7; D is unclear. This CDR3 is built from 11 residues. Trimming removed 0 bases at V and 7 bases at J, with 7 bases between. Germline CDR1 is DFQATT and CDR2 is SNEGSKA (reference sequence). The CDR3: CSARDLTEQYF. The CDR3 region has the DNA TGCAGTGCTAGAGATCTGACAGAGCAGTACTTC.

The chain has TRBV11-2 and TRBJ2-7; possibly TRBD1 or TRBD2 for D (5 bases each). Germline CDR1 and CDR2: SGHAT and FQNNGV. This CDR3 spans 13 amino acids. Trimming pared 3 bases from V and 9 bases from J, leaving 15 bases between. The CDR3 DNA is TGTGCCAGCAGCTTGGGACCGGGTAACGCGCAGTACTTC. Amino acid sequence: CASSLGPGNAQYF.

This clonotype was detected only a few times. The rearrangement uses TRBV7-9 and TRBJ1-2; 9 bases are shared with TRBD1. The CDR3 length is 19 residues. The ends lost 3 bases at V and 3 bases at J; junction bases unmatched: 17. Germline V gene sequence: CDR1 SEHNR, CDR2 FQNEAQ (reference sequence). CDR3 nucleotide sequence: TGTGCCAGCAGCTTTGGTTCACCGGGACAGGGAGGTTTCGACTATGGCTACACCTTC. This codes for CASSFGSPGQGGFDYGYTF. The variable domain in full, with the rest retrieved from reference TRBV7-9 and TRBJ1-2, is DTGVSQNPRHKITKRGQNVTFRCDPISEHNRLYWYRQTLGQGPEFLTYFQNEAQLEKSRLLSDRFSAERPKGSFSTLEIQRTEQGDSAMYLCASSFGSPGQGGFDYGYTFGSGTRLTVV.

The V call is TRBV7-9, the J call TRBJ1-1; D not certain. Looked up from germline, CDR1 is SEHNR and CDR2 is FQNEAQ (reference sequence). The CDR3 spans 13 residues. V lost 5 bases, J lost 10 bases, and 17 bases lay in between. This CDR3 reads CASSKDFPRGAFF. CDR3 DNA: TGTGCCAGCAGCAAGGATTTCCCCCGCGGAGCTTTCTTT.

This clonotype occurred a few times. The chain combines TRBV30 with TRBJ2-7; TRBD1 aligns across 10 bases. Germline assignment: CDR1 GTSNPN and CDR2 SVGIG (reference sequence). V was clipped by 5 bases and J by 2 bases; unmatched bases: 3. The CDR3 extends over 13 amino acids. Here the CDR3 reads CAWGTGVTYEQYF. As DNA, the CDR3 is TGTGCCTGGGGGACAGGGGTGACCTACGAGCAGTACTTC.

CDR3: CSVEGSKQGYYGYTF. The CDR3, as DNA: TGCAGCGTTGAGGGCTCGAAACAGGGTTACTATGGCTACACCTTC. The chain uses TRBV29-1 and TRBJ1-2; a weak D match, TRBD1 (6 bases). This CDR3 is built from 15 residues. From germline, CDR1 is SQVTM and CDR2 ANQGSEA. Between the trimmed V and J ends, which lost 3 bases and 3 bases, there was a span of 17 bases.

This clonotype was detected only a few times. V usage is TRBV9 and J usage is TRBJ2-7; maybe TRBD2 (5 bases). Trimming left V 0 bases short and J 2 bases short, with 15 bases between. The CDR3 length is 16 residues. Germline CDR1 reads SGDLS; CDR2 reads YYNGEE. The CDR3: CASSVDALSGPYEQYF. As DNA, the CDR3 is TGTGCCAGCAGCGTAGACGCATTGAGCGGTCCCTACGAGCAGTACTTC. The full variable domain, completed using reference TRBV9 and TRBJ2-7, is DSGVTQTPKHLITATGQRVTLRCSPRSGDLSVYWYQQSLDQGLQFLIQYYNGEERAKGNILERFSAQQFPDLHSELNLSSLELGDSALYFCASSVDALSGPYEQYFGPGTRLTVT.

This clonotype was seen at least ten times. This chain uses TRBV14 with TRBJ1-1; weak D call: TRBD1 (5 bases). The CDR3 length is 19 residues. V lost 4 bases to trimming and J lost 5 bases, with 29 bases between them. In germline, CDR1 is SGHDN, CDR2 FVKESK. The CDR3 DNA reads TGTGCCAGCAGCCCAGGAGGTGGGGCAGAGGCGTCGTTTTGGACTGAAGCTTTCTTT. Translation: CASSPGGGAEASFWTEAFF.

There are a few counts of this clonotype. The J gene is TRBJ1-5, the V gene TRBV12-3 or TRBV12-4; D not resolved. CDR3 length: 11 amino acids. V lost 5 bases and J 9 bases, leaving 8 bases between the germline ends. The CDR3 nucleotides are TGTGCCAGCAGTGCTCCGGGGCCCCAGCATTTT. Encoded protein: CASSAPGPQHF.

This clonotype was recorded a few times. V and J are TRBV12-3 or TRBV12-4 and TRBJ2-5; 14 nucleotides agree with TRBD2. V was pared by 3 bases and J by 4 bases, with 13 bases of the junction left unmatched. There are 19 residues in the CDR3. DNA for the CDR3: TGTGCCAGCAGTTTTCGGTGGGGACTAGCGGGGGAGGGAGGAGAGACCCAGTACTTC. Its protein is CASSFRWGLAGEGGETQYF.

V gene TRBV9 combines with J gene TRBJ2-3; weak D call: TRBD2 (5 bases). CDR1 is SGDLS and CDR2 is YYNGEE in the germline V gene. CDR3 length: 14 residues. The ends were cut back, 2 bases at V and 2 bases at J, with 9 bases in the middle. The CDR3 DNA follows: TGTGCCAGCAGCGTCGGGGTTTTCACAGATACGCAGTATTTT. This translates into CASSVGVFTDTQYF.